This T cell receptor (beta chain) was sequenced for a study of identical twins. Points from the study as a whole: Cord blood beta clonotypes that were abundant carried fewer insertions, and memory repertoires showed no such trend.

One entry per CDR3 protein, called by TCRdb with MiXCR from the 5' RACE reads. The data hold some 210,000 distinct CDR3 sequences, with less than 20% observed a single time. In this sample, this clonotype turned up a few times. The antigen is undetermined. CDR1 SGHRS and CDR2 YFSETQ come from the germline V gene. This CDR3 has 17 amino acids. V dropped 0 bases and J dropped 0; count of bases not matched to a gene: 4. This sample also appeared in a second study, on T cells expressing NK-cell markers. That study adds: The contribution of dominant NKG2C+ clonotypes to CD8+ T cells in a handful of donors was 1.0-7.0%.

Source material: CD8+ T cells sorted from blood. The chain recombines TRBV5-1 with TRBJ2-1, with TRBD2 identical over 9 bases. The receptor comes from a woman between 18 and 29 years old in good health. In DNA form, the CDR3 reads TGCGCCAGCAGCTTGGAAGGTAGCGGGAGCTCCTACAATGAGCAGTTCTTC. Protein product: CASSLEGSGSSYNEQFF.